Detailed here is one TCR beta chain. What it binds is not known. This sample was taken from a study of cytomegalovirus exposure and HLA in healthy donors. At the time of sampling, donors were nominally healthy, though unrecorded immune exposures were likely. Study results and caveats: In vitro, three CMV-associated chains proved specific for CMV antigens. With further analysis later on, most CMV-associated TCR beta chains appeared HLA-restricted. Links to common viral pathogens appeared, in a later analysis, for several of the most significant clusters.

PCR primers comprised 60 Vbeta and 13 Jbeta primers. Libraries were prepared by immunoSEQ multiplex PCR; TCRdb keeps only in-frame clonotypes and omits some of them. The profile shows 150,000 to 200,000 clones, roughly 84% of them singletons. The CDR3 totals 15 residues. Germline CDR1 is MNHNY and CDR2 is SVGAGI (reference sequence). The V and J ends lost 6 bases and 5 bases, in that order; junction bases with no gene match: 8. V usage is TRBV6-6 and J usage is TRBJ1-5, with 9 nucleotides matching TRBD1. This receptor was taken from a girl aged 2-10 years in good health and CMV-seropositive. The sequenced sample consisted of PBMCs. The CDR3 protein is CASRSGQGSHQPQHF. CDR3 bases: TGTGCCAGCAGGTCGGGACAGGGATCGCATCAGCCCCAGCATTTT.